The text below deals with one T cell receptor (beta chain). Its antigen is as yet unknown. This sample is part of a study of spatial heterogeneity in lung cancer. Findings and limits, study-wide: Circulating ubiquitous expanded tumor TCRs were observed more frequently at resection than at follow-up.

TCRdb ran MiXCR on the 5' RACE reads and lists one entry per CDR3 protein. The profile shows around 89,000 distinct CDR3 sequences, around 12% of them singletons. Time point described: sample taken at primary tumor resection. The donor group consisted of 72 patients who had untreated, early-stage non-small cell lung cancer. Sequencing of whole RNA from tumor, nontumor lung or frozen PBMC involved no sorting. Germline lookup yields CDR1 SGHDT and CDR2 YYEEEE. Deletions cut 4 bases from V and 3 bases from J, with 19 bases between. The CDR3 sequence is 17 residues long. V and J are TRBV5-6 and TRBJ2-2; D may match TRBD1 or TRBD2 (7 bases each). Sequencing was performed on PBMCs, taken at surgery. The receptor was isolated from a male donor with early-stage non-small cell lung cancer. The CDR3 nucleotides are TGTGCCAGCAGCCTCTTGGGAGGGGGCCTGGACACCGGGGAGCTGTTTTTT. It codes for CASSLLGGGLDTGELFF.